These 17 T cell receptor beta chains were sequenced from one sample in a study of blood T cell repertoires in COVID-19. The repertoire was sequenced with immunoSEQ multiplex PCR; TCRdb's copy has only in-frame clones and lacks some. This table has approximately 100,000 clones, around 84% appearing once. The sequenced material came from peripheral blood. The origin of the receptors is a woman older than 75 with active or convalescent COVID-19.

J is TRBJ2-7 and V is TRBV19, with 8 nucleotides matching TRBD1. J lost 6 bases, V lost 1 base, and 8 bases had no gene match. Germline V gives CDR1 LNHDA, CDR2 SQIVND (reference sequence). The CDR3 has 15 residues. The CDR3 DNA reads TGTGCCAGTAGTATAGGAGCAGGGGGCGTCGGCGAGCAGTACTTC. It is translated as CASSIGAGGVGEQYF.

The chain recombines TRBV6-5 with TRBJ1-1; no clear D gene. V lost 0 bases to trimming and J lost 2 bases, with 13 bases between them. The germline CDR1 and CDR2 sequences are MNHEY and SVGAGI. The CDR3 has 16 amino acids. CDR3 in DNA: TGTGCCAGCAGTTACTCGGTCAGGCCGGGAAACACTGAAGCTTTCTTT. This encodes CASSYSVRPGNTEAFF.

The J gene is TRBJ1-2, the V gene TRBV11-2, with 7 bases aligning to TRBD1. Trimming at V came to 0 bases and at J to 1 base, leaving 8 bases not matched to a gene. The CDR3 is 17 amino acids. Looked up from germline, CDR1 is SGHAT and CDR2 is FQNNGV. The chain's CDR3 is CASSLEIDRVINYGYTF. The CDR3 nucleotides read TGTGCCAGCAGCTTAGAGATCGACAGGGTCATTAACTATGGCTACACCTTC.

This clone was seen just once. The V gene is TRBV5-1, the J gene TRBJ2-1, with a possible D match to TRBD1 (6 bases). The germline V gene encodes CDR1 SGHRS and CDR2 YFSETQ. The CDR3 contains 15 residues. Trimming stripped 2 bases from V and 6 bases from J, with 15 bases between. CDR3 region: CASSFQGSLLNEQFF. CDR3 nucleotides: TGCGCCAGCAGCTTTCAGGGGAGCCTCCTCAATGAGCAGTTCTTC. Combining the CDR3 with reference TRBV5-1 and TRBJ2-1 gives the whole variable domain KAGVTQTPRYLIKTRGQQVTLSCSPISGHRSVSWYQQTPGQGLQFLFEYFSETQRNKGNFPGRFSGRQFSNSRSEMNVSTLELGDSALYLCASSFQGSLLNEQFFGPGTRLTVL.

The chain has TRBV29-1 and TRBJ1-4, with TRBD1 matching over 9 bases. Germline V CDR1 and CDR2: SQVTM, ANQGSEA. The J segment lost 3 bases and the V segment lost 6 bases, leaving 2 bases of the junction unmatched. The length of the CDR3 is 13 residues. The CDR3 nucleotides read TGCAGCGTACAGGGGGCGGCTAATGAAAAACTGTTTTTT. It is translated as CSVQGAANEKLFF.

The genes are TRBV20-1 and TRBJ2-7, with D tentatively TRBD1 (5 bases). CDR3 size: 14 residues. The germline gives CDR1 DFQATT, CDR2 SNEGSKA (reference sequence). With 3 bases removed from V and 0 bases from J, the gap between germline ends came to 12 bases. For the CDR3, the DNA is TGCAGTGCTAGTGGGGCAGAGAGCTCCTACGAGCAGTACTTC. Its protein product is CSASGAESSYEQYF.

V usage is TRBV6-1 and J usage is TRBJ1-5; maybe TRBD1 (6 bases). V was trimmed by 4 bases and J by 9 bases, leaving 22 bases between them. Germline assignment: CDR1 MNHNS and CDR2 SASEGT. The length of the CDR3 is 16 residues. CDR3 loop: CASSGILQGLEGPQHF. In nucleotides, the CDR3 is TGTGCCAGCAGTGGAATCTTGCAGGGGCTCGAGGGGCCCCAGCATTTT.

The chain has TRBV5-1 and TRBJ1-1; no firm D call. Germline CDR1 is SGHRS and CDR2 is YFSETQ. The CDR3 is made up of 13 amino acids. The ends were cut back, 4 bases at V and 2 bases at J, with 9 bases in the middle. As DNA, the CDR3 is TGCGCCAGCAGCACCGCAGGTAACACTGAAGCTTTCTTT. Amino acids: CASSTAGNTEAFF. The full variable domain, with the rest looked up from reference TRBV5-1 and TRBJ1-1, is KAGVTQTPRYLIKTRGQQVTLSCSPISGHRSVSWYQQTPGQGLQFLFEYFSETQRNKGNFPGRFSGRQFSNSRSEMNVSTLELGDSALYLCASSTAGNTEAFFGQGTRLTVV.

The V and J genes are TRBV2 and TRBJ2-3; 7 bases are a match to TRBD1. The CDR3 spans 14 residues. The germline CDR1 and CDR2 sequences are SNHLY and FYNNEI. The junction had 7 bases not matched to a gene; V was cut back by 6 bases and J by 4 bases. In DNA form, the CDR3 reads TGTGCCAGCAGAGAGCGACAGGGCCCAGATACGCAGTATTTT. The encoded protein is CASRERQGPDTQYF.

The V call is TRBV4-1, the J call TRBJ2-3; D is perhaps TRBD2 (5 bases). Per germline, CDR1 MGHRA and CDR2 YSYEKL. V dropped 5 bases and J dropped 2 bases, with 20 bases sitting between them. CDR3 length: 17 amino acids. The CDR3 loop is CASSYILREANTDTQYF. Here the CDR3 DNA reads TGCGCCAGCAGCTACATTCTACGGGAAGCCAACACAGATACGCAGTATTTT.

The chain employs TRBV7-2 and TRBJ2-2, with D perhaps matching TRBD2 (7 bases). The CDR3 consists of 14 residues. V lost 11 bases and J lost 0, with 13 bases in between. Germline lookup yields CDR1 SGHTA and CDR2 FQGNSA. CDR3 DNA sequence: TGTGCCTCCCGGGGGGCAGCGAACACCGGGGAGCTGTTTTTT. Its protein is CASRGAANTGELFF. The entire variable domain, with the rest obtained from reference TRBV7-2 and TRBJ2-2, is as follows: GAGVSQSPSNKVTEKGKDVELRCDPISGHTALYWYRQSLGQGLEFLIYFQGNSAPDKSGLPSDRFSAERTGGSVSTLTIQRTQQEDSAVYLCASRGAANTGELFFGEGSRLTVL.

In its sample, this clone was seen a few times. The CDR3 here is CASSPLGQGIRYTEAFF. CDR3 DNA: TGTGCCAGCTCACCATTGGGACAGGGGATAAGGTACACTGAAGCTTTCTTT. This chain links TRBV18 with TRBJ1-1; TRBD1 matches 10 bases. V lost 2 bases to trimming and J lost 3 bases; unmatched junction nucleotides: 9. The CDR3 is 17 amino acids. CDR1 is KGHSH and CDR2 is LQKENI in the germline V gene.

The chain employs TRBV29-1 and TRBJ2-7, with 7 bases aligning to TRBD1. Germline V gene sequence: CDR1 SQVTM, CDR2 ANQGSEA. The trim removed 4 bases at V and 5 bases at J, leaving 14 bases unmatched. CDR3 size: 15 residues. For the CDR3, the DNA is TGCAGCGTTGGGTCTCACAGGGGCAAAGGGAACGAGCAGTACTTC. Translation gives CSVGSHRGKGNEQYF.

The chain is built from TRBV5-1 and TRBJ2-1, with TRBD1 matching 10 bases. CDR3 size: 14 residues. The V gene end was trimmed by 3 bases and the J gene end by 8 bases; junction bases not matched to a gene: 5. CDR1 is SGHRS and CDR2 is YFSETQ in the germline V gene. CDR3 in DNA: TGCGCCAGCAGCTGGGGGACAGGGGAGGATGAGCAGTTCTTC. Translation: CASSWGTGEDEQFF.

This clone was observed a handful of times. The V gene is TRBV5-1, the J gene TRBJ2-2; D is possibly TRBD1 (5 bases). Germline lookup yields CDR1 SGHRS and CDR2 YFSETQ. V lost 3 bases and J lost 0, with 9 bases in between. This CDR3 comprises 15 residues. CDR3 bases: TGCGCCAGCAGCTCTGACAGACCGAACACCGGGGAGCTGTTTTTT. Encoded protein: CASSSDRPNTGELFF.

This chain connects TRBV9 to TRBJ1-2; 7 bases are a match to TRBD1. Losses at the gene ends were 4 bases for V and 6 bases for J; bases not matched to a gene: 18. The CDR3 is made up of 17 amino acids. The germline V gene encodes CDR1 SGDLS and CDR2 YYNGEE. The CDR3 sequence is CASSPRPGTALVNGYTF. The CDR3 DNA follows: TGTGCCAGCAGCCCTAGACCGGGGACAGCCTTAGTGAATGGCTACACCTTC.

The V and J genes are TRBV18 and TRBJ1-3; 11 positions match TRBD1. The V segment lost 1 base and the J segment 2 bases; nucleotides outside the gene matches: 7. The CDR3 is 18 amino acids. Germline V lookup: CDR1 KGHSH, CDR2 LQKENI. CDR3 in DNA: TGTGCCAGCTCACCACAGGACGGGACAGGGGGAGCTGGAAACACCATATATTTT. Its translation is CASSPQDGTGGAGNTIYF. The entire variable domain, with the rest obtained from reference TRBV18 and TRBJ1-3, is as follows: NAGVMQNPRHLVRRRGQEARLRCSPMKGHSHVYWYRQLPEEGLKFMVYLQKENIIDESGMPKERFSAEFPKEGPSILRIQQVVRGDSAAYFCASSPQDGTGGAGNTIYFGEGSWLTVV.